This TCR beta chain was recovered during a study of T-cell memory formation after mild COVID-19. Study in general: TCR clusters were mostly donor specific. Study results and limitations: A second wave expanding day 15 to 37 was CD4+-biased; contracting clones were balanced. The main location of contracting CD4+ clones was CM and EM, and that of contracting CD8+ clones was EMRA.

A 5'RACE reaction primed in the constant segment made cDNA libraries of TCR alpha and TCR beta, and these carried sample barcodes and UMIs. TCRdb processed the 5' RACE reads anew with MiXCR; each CDR3 protein has one entry. The table shows hundreds of thousands of distinct CDR3 sequences, with 15% to 20% occurring only once. In this sample, this clonotype turned up a few times. What it binds is unknown. The ends were cut back, 0 bases at V and 4 bases at J, with 15 bases in the middle. This CDR3 has 16 amino acids. From germline, CDR1 is MNHNY and CDR2 SVGAGI (reference sequence). The sequence came from a man between 18 and 29 years old who had mild COVID-19 (a few samples of this study predate the infection). Cell type and time point are not known. The sequenced material came from PBMCs or a T cell subset sorted from them (not recorded which). The chain joins TRBV6-6 to TRBJ1-1, with D possibly being TRBD1 (5 bases). Here the CDR3 DNA reads TGTGCCAGCAGTTACTCGAATACGGGGAGGGGCACTGAAGCTTTCTTT. The encoded protein is CASSYSNTGRGTEAFF.